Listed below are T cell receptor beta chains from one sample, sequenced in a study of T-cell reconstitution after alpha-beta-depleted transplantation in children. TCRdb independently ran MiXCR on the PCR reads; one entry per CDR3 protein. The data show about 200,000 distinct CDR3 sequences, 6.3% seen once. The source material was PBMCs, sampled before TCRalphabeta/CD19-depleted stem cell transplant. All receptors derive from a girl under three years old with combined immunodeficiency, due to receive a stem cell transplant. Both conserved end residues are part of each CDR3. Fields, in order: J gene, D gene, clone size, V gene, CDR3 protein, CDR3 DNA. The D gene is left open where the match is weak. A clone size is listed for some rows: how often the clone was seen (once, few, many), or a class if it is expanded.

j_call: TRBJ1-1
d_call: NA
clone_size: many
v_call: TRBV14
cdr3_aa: CASSRQVNTEAFF
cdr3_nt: TGTGCCAGCAGTCGACAGGTGAACACTGAAGCTTTCTTT

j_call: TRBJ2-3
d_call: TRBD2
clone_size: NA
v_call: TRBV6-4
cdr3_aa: CACCFWRGERSGAIDTQYF
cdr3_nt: TGTGCCTGCTGTTTTTGGCGGGGGGAGCGATCCGGAGCAATAGATACGCAGTATTTT

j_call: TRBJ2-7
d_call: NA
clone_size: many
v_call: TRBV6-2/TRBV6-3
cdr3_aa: CASSYSTASGYEQYF
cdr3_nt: TGTGCCAGCAGTTACTCGACTGCTTCGGGCTACGAGCAGTACTTC

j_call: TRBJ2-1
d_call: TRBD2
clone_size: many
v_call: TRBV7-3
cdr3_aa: CASSPLAGGVVYNEQFF
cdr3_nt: TGTGCCAGCAGCCCTTTAGCGGGGGGCGTCGTTTACAATGAGCAGTTCTTC

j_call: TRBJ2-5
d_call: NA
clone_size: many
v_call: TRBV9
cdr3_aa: CASSVSGRNGLYGETQYF
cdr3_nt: TGTGCCAGCAGCGTAAGTGGACGGAATGGCCTTTACGGGGAGACCCAGTACTTC

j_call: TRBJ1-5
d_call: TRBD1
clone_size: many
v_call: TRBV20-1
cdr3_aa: CSAEGDRNQPQHF
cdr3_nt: TGCAGTGCGGAGGGGGACAGGAATCAGCCCCAGCATTTT

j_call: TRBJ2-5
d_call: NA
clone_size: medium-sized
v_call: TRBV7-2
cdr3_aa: CASSLDGGQETQYF
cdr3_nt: TGTGCCAGCAGCTTAGATGGAGGCCAAGAGACCCAGTACTTC

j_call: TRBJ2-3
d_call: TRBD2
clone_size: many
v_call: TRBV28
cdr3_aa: CASRPSLLAELTDTQYF
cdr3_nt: TGTGCCAGCAGGCCATCCCTACTAGCGGAACTCACAGATACGCAGTATTTT

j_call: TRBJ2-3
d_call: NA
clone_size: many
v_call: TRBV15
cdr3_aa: CATSRELFTDTQYF
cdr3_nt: TGTGCCACCAGCAGAGAGTTGTTCACAGATACGCAGTATTTT

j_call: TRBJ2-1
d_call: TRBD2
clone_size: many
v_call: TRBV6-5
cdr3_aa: CASSYPLPSGGAAEQFF
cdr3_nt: TGTGCCAGCAGTTACCCTCTCCCGAGCGGGGGGGCGGCTGAGCAGTTCTTC

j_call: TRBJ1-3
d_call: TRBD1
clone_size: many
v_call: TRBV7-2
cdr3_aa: CASSQAGGRNTIYF
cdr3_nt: TGTGCCAGCAGCCAAGCAGGGGGTCGGAACACCATATATTTT

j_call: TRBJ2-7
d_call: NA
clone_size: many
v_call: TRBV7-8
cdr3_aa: CASSLFGLVLPYEQYF
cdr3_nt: TGTGCCAGCAGCTTATTTGGGCTAGTGCTCCCCTACGAGCAGTACTTC

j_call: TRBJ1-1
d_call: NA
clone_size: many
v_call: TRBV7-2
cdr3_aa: CASTASRSEAFF
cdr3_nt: TGTGCCAGCACCGCTTCTCGGTCTGAAGCTTTCTTT

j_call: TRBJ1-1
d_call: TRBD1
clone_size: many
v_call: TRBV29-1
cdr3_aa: CSVAGRGLEAFF
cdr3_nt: TGCAGCGTTGCGGGAAGGGGGCTTGAAGCTTTCTTT

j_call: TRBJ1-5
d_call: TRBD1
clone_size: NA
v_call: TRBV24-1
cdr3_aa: CATSDSSGDRAGQPQHF
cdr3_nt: TGTGCCACCAGTGACTCGAGCGGAGACAGGGCTGGACAGCCCCAGCATTTT

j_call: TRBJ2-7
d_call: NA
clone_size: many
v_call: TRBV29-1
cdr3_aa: CSVEGRDSYEQYF
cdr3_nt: TGCAGCGTTGAGGGACGGGACTCCTACGAGCAGTACTTC

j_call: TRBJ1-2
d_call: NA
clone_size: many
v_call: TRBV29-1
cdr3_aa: CSVEVFTVVNYGYTF
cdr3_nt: TGCAGCGTTGAAGTGTTCACAGTTGTTAACTATGGCTACACCTTC

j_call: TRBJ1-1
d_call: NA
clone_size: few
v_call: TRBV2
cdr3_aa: CASSQNWAAMFGLTEAFF
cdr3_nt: TGTGCCAGCAGTCAGAATTGGGCGGCTATGTTCGGATTGACTGAAGCTTTCTTT

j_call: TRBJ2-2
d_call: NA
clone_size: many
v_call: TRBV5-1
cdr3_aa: CATSYRSGELFF
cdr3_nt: TGCGCCACTTCCTATAGGAGCGGGGAGCTGTTTTTT

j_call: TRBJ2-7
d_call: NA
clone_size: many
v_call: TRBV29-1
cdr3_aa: CSVESAQGDLYEQYF
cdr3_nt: TGCAGCGTTGAGTCGGCCCAGGGAGATTTGTACGAGCAGTACTTC

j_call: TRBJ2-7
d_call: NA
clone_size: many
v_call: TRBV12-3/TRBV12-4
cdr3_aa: CASSFGARAYEQYF
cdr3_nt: TGTGCCAGCAGTTTCGGGGCCAGGGCCTACGAGCAGTACTTC

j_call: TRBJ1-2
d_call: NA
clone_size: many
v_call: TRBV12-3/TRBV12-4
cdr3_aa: CASSLVPGSPNYGYTF
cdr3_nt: TGTGCCAGCAGTTTAGTGCCGGGATCCCCTAACTATGGCTACACCTTC

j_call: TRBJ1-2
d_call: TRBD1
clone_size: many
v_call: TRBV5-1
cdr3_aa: CASSPRDSSGYTF
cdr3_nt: TGCGCCAGCAGCCCCCGGGACAGCTCCGGCTACACCTTC

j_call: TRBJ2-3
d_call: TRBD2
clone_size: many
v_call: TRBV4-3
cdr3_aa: CASSQDVAGGSTDTQYF
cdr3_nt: TGCGCCAGCAGCCAAGATGTCGCGGGAGGGAGCACAGATACGCAGTATTTT

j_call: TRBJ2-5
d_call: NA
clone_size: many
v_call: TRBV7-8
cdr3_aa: CASSLANEETQYF
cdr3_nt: TGTGCCAGCAGCTTAGCTAACGAAGAGACCCAGTACTTC

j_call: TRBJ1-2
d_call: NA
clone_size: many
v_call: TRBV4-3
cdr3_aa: CASSQGPGSIEPKYYGYTF
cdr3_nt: TGCGCCAGCAGCCAAGGCCCCGGGTCAATTGAGCCTAAGTATTATGGCTACACCTTC

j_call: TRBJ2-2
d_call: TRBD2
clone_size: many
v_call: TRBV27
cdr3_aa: CARRLAGRQPNTGELFF
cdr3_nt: TGTGCCAGAAGACTAGCGGGACGCCAACCGAACACCGGGGAGCTGTTTTTT

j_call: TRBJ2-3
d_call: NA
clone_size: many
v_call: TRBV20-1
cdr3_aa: CSAFRVGSSTDTQYF
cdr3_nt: TGCAGTGCTTTCCGGGTGGGATCTAGCACAGATACGCAGTATTTT